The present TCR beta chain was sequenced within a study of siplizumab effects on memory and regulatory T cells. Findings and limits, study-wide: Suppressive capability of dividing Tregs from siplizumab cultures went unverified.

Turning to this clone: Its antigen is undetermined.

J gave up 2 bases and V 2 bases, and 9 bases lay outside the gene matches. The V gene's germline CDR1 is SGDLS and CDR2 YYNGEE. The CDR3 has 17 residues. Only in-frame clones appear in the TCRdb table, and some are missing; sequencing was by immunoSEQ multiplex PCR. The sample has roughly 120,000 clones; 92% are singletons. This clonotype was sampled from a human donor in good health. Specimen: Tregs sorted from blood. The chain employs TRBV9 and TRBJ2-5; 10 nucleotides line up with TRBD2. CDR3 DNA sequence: TGTGCCAGCAGCGTTGGGGTGGGACTAGCGTTACAAGAGACCCAGTACTTC. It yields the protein CASSVGVGLALQETQYF.